The rows below give T cell receptor beta chains drawn from one sample of a study of cytomegalovirus exposure and HLA in healthy donors. Here immunoSEQ multiplex PCR was the method, and the copy in TCRdb shows in-frame clones only, minus some. The sample carries tens of thousands of clones, 70% recorded once. The material sequenced was PBMCs. The receptors originated from a woman in her forties or fifties in good health and CMV-seropositive. Both conserved end residues are part of each CDR3. The D gene is left open where the match is weak. Only part of the rows carry a size: once, few, many, or a class if the clone is expanded.

>TRBD2|TRBV4-1|TRBJ2-1|-
TGCGCCAGCAGCCAAGCCCCTGGGGGGAGGGCGGGGAATGAGCAGTTCTTC
CASSQAPGGRAGNEQFF
>-|TRBV5-1|TRBJ1-5|-
TGCGCCAGCAGCCCCAGAGGGGGAAAAAATCAGCCCCAGCATTTT
CASSPRGGKNQPQHF
>TRBD1|TRBV15|TRBJ1-6|-
TGTGCCACCAGCAGGGGTGGGCAGGGGGTTAATAATTCACCCCTCCACTTT
CATSRGGQGVNNSPLHF
>-|TRBV13|TRBJ2-2|-
TGTGCCAGCAGCTTATGGACTCCGAAGAACACCGGGGAGCTGTTTTTT
CASSLWTPKNTGELFF
>TRBD2|TRBV7-9|TRBJ2-7|-
TGTTCCAGCAGCCAGCGTCGGACCGGGACTAGCGATGGCTACGAGCAGTACTTC
CSSSQRRTGTSDGYEQYF
>-|TRBV5-4|TRBJ1-2|-
TGTGCCAGCAGCCTGGGCCTCGGAGGGAACTATGGCTACACCTTC
CASSLGLGGNYGYTF
>-|TRBV6-6|TRBJ1-5|-
TGTGCCAGCAGCCTATACCAAGGAGAGCCCCAGCATTTT
CASSLYQGEPQHF
>TRBD1|TRBV28|TRBJ2-7|-
TGTGCCAGCAGTTTAATCGGGACAGGGGATTACGAGCAGTACTTC
CASSLIGTGDYEQYF
>TRBD1|TRBV14|TRBJ2-7|-
TGTGCCAGCAGCCATTGGACAGGGGAGGACGAGCAGTACTTC
CASSHWTGEDEQYF
>-|TRBV7-2|TRBJ2-7|-
TGTGCCAGCAGACCCGTCGGGAGAAGCTCCTACGAGCAGTACTTC
CASRPVGRSSYEQYF
>TRBD2|TRBV7-2|TRBJ2-1|-
TGTGCCAGCAGCTTAGTCGGTAGCGGGGGTTACAATGAGCAGTTCTTC
CASSLVGSGGYNEQFF
>TRBD2|TRBV5-1|TRBJ2-1|few
TGCGCCAGCAGCTTGGATTTTGGCGGGAGTCGCCATGAGCAGTTCTTC
CASSLDFGGSRHEQFF
>TRBD2|TRBV9|TRBJ2-7|-
TGTGCCAGCTCACCGGGACTAGCGGGATTTCGGTCCTACGAGCAGTACTTC
CASSPGLAGFRSYEQYF
>TRBD1|TRBV30|TRBJ1-2|-
TGTGCCTGGGCTACAGGGGGCGAGATCTATGGCTACACCTTC
CAWATGGEIYGYTF
>-|TRBV14|TRBJ2-7|-
TGTGCCAGCAGCAAAGACCGGGACACCGAGCAGTACTTC
CASSKDRDTEQYF
>-|TRBV5-4|TRBJ2-1|-
TGTGCCAGCAGCTTTAGTTATGAGCAGTTCTTC
CASSFSYEQFF
>-|TRBV4-3|TRBJ2-3|-
TGCGCCAGCAGCCAAGATTGGGAAGGGAGTCGAACAGATACGCAGTATTTT
CASSQDWEGSRTDTQYF
>-|TRBV9|TRBJ1-5|-
TGTGCCAGCAGCGTAGAGGGGGACGGCAATCAGCCCCAGCATTTT
CASSVEGDGNQPQHF
>-|TRBV18|TRBJ2-3|-
TGTGCCAGCTCACCACCTTTGGTTACCAGGTGGGGAGAGAGGGAGTATTTT
CASSPPLVTRWGEREYF
>-|TRBV4-1|TRBJ1-1|-
TGCGCCAGCAGCCAATGGGGCGGGACCCTTCGCACTGAAGCTTTCTTT
CASSQWGGTLRTEAFF
>TRBD1|TRBV11-3|TRBJ1-1|-
TGTGCCAGCGGACAGGCGCCGAACACTGAAGCTTTCTTT
CASGQAPNTEAFF
>TRBD2|TRBV5-3|TRBJ2-1|-
TGTGCCAGAAGCAGGGGACTAGCGGGAGGCAATGAGCAGTTCTTC
CARSRGLAGGNEQFF
>-|TRBV11-2|TRBJ2-5|-
TGTGCCAGCAGTCCCAGGGGGGTGCAAGAGACCCAGTACTTC
CASSPRGVQETQYF
>TRBD2|TRBV11-1|TRBJ2-3|-
TGTGCCAGCAGCTTGCACTGGGGGGGATCGACGGATACGCAGTATTTT
CASSLHWGGSTDTQYF
>-|TRBV18|TRBJ1-1|once
TGTGCCAGCTCTCCCTTGGGGGGAACGGACACTGAAGCTTTCTTT
CASSPLGGTDTEAFF
>-|TRBV10-2|TRBJ2-3|-
TGCGCCAGCAGTCACTCAGCGGGCACAGATACGCAGTATTTT
CASSHSAGTDTQYF
>-|TRBV7-9|TRBJ1-3|few
TGTGCCAGCGCGGGACGGGAAAAATCTGGAAACACCATATATTTT
CASAGREKSGNTIYF
>TRBD2|TRBV6-6|TRBJ2-6|-
TGTGCCAGCACGGGAGGGGAGTCTGGGGCCAACGTCCTGACTTTC
CASTGGESGANVLTF